This T cell receptor (beta chain) is from a study of graft-versus-host responses after intestinal transplantation. Across the study: Grafts were multivisceral, liver-intestinal, or isolated intestinal. Induction using anti-thymocyte globulin, followed by tacrolimus and steroids for about three years, was given to all recipients.

Data came from immunoSEQ multiplex PCR; TCRdb stores just in-frame clones and leaves some out. This sample yields some 15,000 clones, of which around 83% are seen a single time; roughly 3.8% belongs to the top ten. Grafts had their tissue processed, releasing intraepithelial and lamina propria lymphocytes. The CDR3 sequence is 16 residues long. In germline, CDR1 is LNHNV, CDR2 YYDKDF (reference sequence). V was clipped by 1 base and J by 7 bases; unmatched bases: 11. As for this clone: Its antigen is still unknown.

Regarding the study as a whole: Graft-donor T cell macrochimerism in patients accompanied high graft-versus-host to host-versus-graft clonal ratios in allografts. An association linked early post-transplant HvG declines with peak circulating GvH clone levels.

V is TRBV15 and J is TRBJ2-3; 7 bases align to TRBD2. This TCR derives from a human patient who received an intestinal transplant, so some T cells may come from the graft donor. Here the sequenced sample was ileum tissue, taken approximately 590 days after intestinal transplantation. CDR3 nucleotide sequence: TGTGCCACCAGCAGAGCGGGGGGAGAAGCTTTGAATACGCAGTATTTT. Its protein is CATSRAGGEALNTQYF.